This TCR beta chain was profiled in a study of blood T cells in healthy people across ages. The germline V gene has CDR1 MDHEN and CDR2 SYDVKM. The germline V and J ends were trimmed by 4 bases and 0 bases, with 10 bases remaining between them. The CDR3 is made up of 14 amino acids. This clonotype was found a few times. Using a J-beta primer mix together with a sample-barcoded 5' primer, a second PCR was run for roughly 6 to 11 cycles. MiXCR, applied by TCRdb to the 5' RACE reads, yields one record per CDR3 protein. Found here are some 800,000 distinct CDR3 sequences, 20% to 25% of them singletons; the top ten hold under 4.5%. These sequences were also reported in another study, on T cells of mothers and their children. That paper adds: Mothers yielded over 8 million CDR3 reads, children about 3.1 million each. In related and unrelated pairs alike, thymic selection shapes TCR recombination output, with inherited differences minor. Related mother-child pairs shared marginally more repertoire than unrelated pairs, though not significantly.

The chain combines TRBV28 with TRBJ2-7, with D perhaps matching TRBD2 (5 bases). Sequencing input: blood. The sequence was obtained from a boy between 10 and 17 years old in good health. DNA of the CDR3: TGTGCCAGCAGTTCGACTACTCTCTCCTACGAGCAGTACTTC. It is translated as CASSSTTLSYEQYF.